The present T cell receptor (beta chain) was sequenced within a study of read filtering for tumor transcriptome and immune sequencing. Overall study context: By R-ISS, stages I, II and III held approximately 8, 16 and 7 patients. Whole-study results and caveats: The sorted CD138-negative fraction was a mixed bone marrow immune population, not purified T cells. In IR-seq, single-read clonotypes were roughly 80% of clonotypes but 3.5% to 4% of reads.

This clonotype was observed at least ten times. Its specificity is unknown. Trimming took 4 bases from V and 3 from J, leaving 17 bases between them. This CDR3 region has 16 residues. The germline V gene encodes CDR1 SGDLS and CDR2 YYNGEE. Molecular barcoded adaptors covering alpha/delta and beta/gamma chains were used on around 370 ng RNA. Using its own MiXCR run on the reads, TCRdb lists one record per CDR3 protein. The sample yields more than 45,000 distinct CDR3 sequences, over 9% seen once. The receptor's source is a donor at least 40 years old with multiple myeloma. V and J are TRBV9 and TRBJ2-1; D gene ambiguous. Sequencing was done on a sample of a population of CD138-negative cells sorted from bone marrow. CDR3 nucleotide sequence: TGTGCCAGCAGCCCCCAAGCCGGGTATGGCTACAATGAGCAGTTCTTC. It specifies CASSPQAGYGYNEQFF.